This T cell receptor beta chain was captured in a study of radiation and T cells in renal cell carcinoma. TCRdb keeps only in-frame clones here, not all; method: immunoSEQ multiplex PCR. The sample has over 60,000 clones, roughly four fifths seen once. Sample time point: blood 2 weeks post-SBRT. Stated treatment: 15 Gy SBRT to primary tumor, nephrectomy 4 weeks later. Per germline, CDR1 LNHNV and CDR2 YYDKDF (reference sequence). The CDR3 spans 14 residues. The V gene lost 5 bases and the J gene lost 4 bases, with 14 bases spanning the gap. V gene TRBV15 combines with J gene TRBJ2-5; weak D call: TRBD1 (6 bases). The TCR comes from a man aged 60-69 years with renal cell carcinoma. Specimen: blood, collected from a patient whose treatment included radiotherapy and nephrectomy. The DNA for the CDR3 is TGTGCCACCAGCGTTGGGGGCAGGGGAGAGACCCAGTACTTC. Translating it yields CATSVGGRGETQYF.